This T cell receptor (beta chain) was recovered during a study of shared clonotypes between healthy human individuals (TCRdb year 2020). About the investigation overall: Three men and two women, aged 18 to 49 years, made up the cohort. To estimate repertoire size and how much clonotypes are shared between individuals, the study performed deep sequencing of blood TCR repertoires from about five healthy adults. For each donor, three plates each were used for CD4 naive and CD4 memory, two plates were used for CD8 naive, and one plate was used for CD8 memory. Libraries were prepared and TCR repertoires were sequenced by different laboratories using diverse techniques, in order to increase sequencing depth and limit assay-specific biases. Between about 0.8 and 9.5 billion PBMCs per donor were obtained by leukapheresis. The research as a whole found: The genetic and exposure-history diversity represented was limited by the small number of donors. Higher generation probabilities were observed for clonotypes shared by all four sorted-subset donors than for non-shared clonotypes. Incomplete sequencing was indicated by rarefaction of sorted-subset datasets, despite the large sequencing depth. About 5% of naive CD4, 3.5% of naive CD8, 2.3% of memory CD4, and roughly 0.4% of memory CD8 clonotypes were shared across a handful of donors. Pairwise subsampling indicated that sequencing depth was expected to affect the degree of clonotype sharing among donors. Sampling was restricted to blood, and TCR repertoires in tissue are likely to differ from TCR repertoires in blood. Estimated clonotype richness was generally larger for naive than for memory subsets.

On this clone: The antigen it binds to is not known. No base quality information exists; no much larger clone differs at one position.

Using the deep immunoSEQ assay, multiplex PCR amplified TCR CDR3 regions from genomic DNA. Genomic DNA extracted from each cell subset was distributed evenly over all wells of several immunoSEQ 96-well plates, and each plate served as one replicate. For sorted subsets, 150 to 250 ng of genomic DNA, equivalent to tens of thousands of T cell genomes, went into each replicate PCR. Purified libraries were measured with a Qubit 3.0 fluorometer, size-checked on a Bioanalyzer 2100, and measured again with the KAPA Library Quantification kit. Each immunoSEQ 96-well plate was sequenced on its own single-read 150-cycle Illumina NextSeq 550 flow cell. The published analysis was carried out like this. Because only junctional sequences without quality scores were contained in the immunoSEQ output, filtering matching that applied to full-length reads could not be performed. Sequences were annotated with PyIR, a Python wrapper for IgBLAST v1.9, and V/J genes and CDR3 were assigned using IMGT germline references. Reads were removed for weak V/J assignments (E-value above 1e-6), missing CDR3, stop codons, out-of-frame junctions, or ambiguous translated residues. V3J clonotypes were defined by identical inferred V gene, J gene, and CDR3 amino acid sequence. The percentage overlap between two repertoires was calculated by dividing the number of shared unique clonotypes by the size of the smaller repertoire. Repertoire richness was assessed with RTK rarefaction, the Chao1 estimator, and Recon v2.1 estimates of unobserved clonotypes. OLGA was used to compute generation probabilities for all TCRbeta clonotypes that the gDNA method yielded from a handful of donors. TCRdb retrieved this table from immuneACCESS and kept in-frame rearrangements only. Not all clones are present; in checked studies, unresolved V genes account for under half, and no reason is known for the remainder. V, J and clone size were drawn from that table, and D and trimming were deduced from the DNA. This sample is represented by about 1.5 million clones; 95% to 99% of them were singletons. The ten largest clones take up about 0.45% of the sample.

Donors were healthy HIV-negative adults with no recently reported acute infections or vaccinations. Every donor was a Caucasian adult living in Nashville, Tennessee, USA. CD4+ T cells were enriched by magnetic negative selection; naive cells were then positively selected on CD45RA, and the negative fraction formed the memory subset. After blood collection by leukapheresis, PBMCs were isolated using Ficoll-Histopaque density gradient centrifugation and then cryopreserved in the vapor phase of liquid nitrogen. Analytical flow cytometry was used to check the purity and quantity of every magnetically sorted T cell population. Each sorted fraction had its genomic DNA isolated and then quantified by UV absorbance on a Nanodrop 2000c. V loses 4 bases of germline sequence and J loses 4 bases, and the interval between the two ends is 20 bases. Including the terminal cysteine and phenylalanine, the CDR3 comprises 16 residues. The read is trimmed to its CDR3 DNA, 48 bases read in frame from base 1. Sequences MDHEN (CDR1) and SYDVKM (CDR2) are obtained from the germline V gene.

Source material: naive CD4+ T cells sorted from blood. The sample's cell subset or site label, decoded: CD45RA+ positively selected. The sequence was collected from a man younger than 40 in good health. Recombination linked TRBV28 to TRBJ2-7; possibly the D gene is TRBD2, per 7 matching bases. The CDR3 corresponds to CASSSPRGGSWYEQYF. The DNA reads TGTGCCAGCAGTTCCCCCAGGGGCGGGAGTTGGTACGAGCAGTACTTC.